A single sample is the source of the 32 T cell receptor beta chains below, sequenced in a study of T cell responses to AZD1222 COVID-19 vaccine. The data were produced by immunoSEQ multiplex PCR, yet TCRdb's version contains in-frame clones alone and is incomplete. The repertoire has more than 85,000 clones, roughly 87% of them found once; the top ten carry 4% to 6%. The material was peripheral blood, obtained on day 0 of AZD1222 vaccination. The receptors here all came from an adult in good health.

The chain employs TRBV5-1 and TRBJ1-1, with D unresolved. The V end was cut by 0 bases, the J end by 10 bases, with 10 bases between. The CDR3 extends over 12 amino acids. Germline CDR1 is SGHRS and CDR2 is YFSETQ. CDR3 protein: CASSLGGSTAFF. CDR3 DNA: TGCGCCAGCAGCTTGGGAGGGAGTACAGCTTTCTTT.

The DNA for the CDR3 is TGTGCCAGCAGTTACGGGACAGTGAACACCGGGGAGCTGTTTTTT. As protein: CASSYGTVNTGELFF. V and J are TRBV6-5 and TRBJ2-2; 7 bases are a match to TRBD1. The CDR3 sequence is 15 residues long. Germline CDR1 and CDR2: MNHEY and SVGAGI. With V trimmed by 2 bases and J by 1 base, 1 base remained unmatched.

The chain joins TRBV5-1 to TRBJ1-2; TRBD1 might be the D (5 bases). Germline V gene data show CDR1 as SGHRS and CDR2 as YFSETQ. This CDR3 has 13 amino acids. V lost 4 bases, J lost 6 bases, and 13 bases lay in between. In DNA, the CDR3 is TGCGCCAGCAGCCCCCGTTCGGGGGATGGCTACACCTTC. This sequence encodes CASSPRSGDGYTF.

The rearrangement links TRBV19 to TRBJ2-1; 9 nucleotides line up with TRBD1. There are 15 residues in the CDR3. Germline CDR1 and CDR2: LNHDA and SQIVND (reference sequence). With V trimmed by 6 bases and J by 3 bases, 6 bases remained unmatched. The CDR3 region is CASRGPGQGYNEQFF. CDR3 DNA: TGTGCCAGTAGGGGACCGGGACAGGGCTACAATGAGCAGTTCTTC.

This clone was observed once. The V gene is TRBV27, the J gene TRBJ1-6; TRBD1 matches 7 bases. J gave up 8 bases and V 3 bases, and 7 bases lay outside the gene matches. Germline CDR1 MNHEY, CDR2 SMNVEV (reference sequence). This CDR3 is built from 15 residues. CDR3: CASSLERDSHSPLHF. DNA for the CDR3: TGTGCCAGCAGTTTGGAAAGGGACAGTCATTCACCCCTCCACTTT.

This sequence joins TRBV18 and TRBJ2-3; 8 nucleotides match TRBD2. The J segment lost 2 bases and the V segment lost 4 bases, leaving 11 bases of the junction unmatched. The CDR3 has 17 residues. Germline loops: CDR1 KGHSH, CDR2 LQKENI. DNA of the CDR3: TGTGCCAGCTCACGGCTTGCAGCGGGGGAGAACACAGATACGCAGTATTTT. Translating gives CASSRLAAGENTDTQYF.

This clone appeared once. This chain links TRBV9 with TRBJ1-1; D unclear. This CDR3 has 13 amino acids. V gave up 4 bases and J gave up 2 bases, with 9 bases separating them. Per the germline V gene, CDR1 is SGDLS and CDR2 is YYNGEE. CDR3 bases: TGTGCCAGCAGCCCTGGGGTTAACACTGAAGCTTTCTTT. This gives the protein CASSPGVNTEAFF.

J is TRBJ2-7 and V is TRBV19; 7 bases align to TRBD1. This CDR3 comprises 16 residues. J lost 0 bases, V lost 5 bases, and 10 bases had no gene match. CDR1 and CDR2 (germline): LNHDA, SQIVND (reference sequence). CDR3 protein: CASSSRQGLNSYEQYF. Written as DNA, the CDR3 is TGTGCCAGTAGTTCACGACAGGGCCTTAACTCCTACGAGCAGTACTTC.

The CDR3 coding sequence is TGTGCCAGCAGCTTGGGGGGCCGACTAGTCCCTGTAGAGACCCAGTACTTC. Its protein is CASSLGGRLVPVETQYF. The gene calls are TRBV5-5 and TRBJ2-5; TRBD2 might be the D (6 bases). The germline V and J ends were trimmed by 0 bases and 4 bases, with 19 bases remaining between them. This CDR3 is 17 amino acids long. Germline loops: CDR1 SGHKS, CDR2 YYEKEE (reference sequence).

This clone has only a few counts. The chain carries TRBV19 and TRBJ1-4; the match to TRBD1 covers 9 bases. CDR3 size: 14 residues. CDR1 LNHDA and CDR2 SQIVND come from the germline V gene (reference sequence). V lost 5 bases, J lost 8 bases, and 6 bases stayed unmatched. As DNA, the CDR3 is TGTGCCAGTAGTGTCGGACAGGGGTCCGAAAAACTGTTTTTT. It codes for CASSVGQGSEKLFF.

In this sample, this clone turned up once. V and J are TRBV19 and TRBJ1-2, with D maybe TRBD1 (5 bases). Germline V gene lookup returns CDR1 LNHDA and CDR2 SQIVND (reference sequence). The CDR3 extends over 14 amino acids. V lost 3 bases and J lost 4, with 12 bases in between. Here the CDR3 reads CASSIRDGSYGYTF. The DNA for the CDR3 is TGTGCCAGTAGTATTAGGGACGGATCCTATGGCTACACCTTC.

The chain links TRBV3-1 (or the pseudogene TRBV3-2) to TRBJ2-3; TRBD2 matches 7 bases. The V segment lost 0 bases and the J segment 2 bases; nucleotides outside the gene matches: 5. CDR3 length equals 16 residues. Germline CDR1 LGHDT, CDR2 YNNKEL (reference sequence). CDR3 region: CASSQDWGGSTDTQYF. The CDR3 DNA sequence: TGTGCCAGCAGCCAAGATTGGGGGGGGTCCACAGATACGCAGTATTTT.

V gene TRBV28 combines with J gene TRBJ2-7, with TRBD2 identical over 9 bases. The CDR3 runs 16 residues. CDR1 and CDR2 from the germline V gene are MDHEN and SYDVKM. V was clipped by 4 bases and J by 2 bases; unmatched bases: 9. The CDR3 DNA is TGTGCCAGCAGTTCTGGGACTAGCCGGCATACCTACGAGCAGTACTTC. Translation: CASSSGTSRHTYEQYF.

This rearrangement joins TRBV28 to TRBJ2-7, with D perhaps matching TRBD1 (6 bases). The CDR3 spans 12 residues. Germline loops: CDR1 MDHEN, CDR2 SYDVKM. Trimming removed 6 bases from V and 3 bases from J, with 9 bases in between. In nucleotides, the CDR3 is TGTGCCAGCAGACGGGACAACTACGAGCAGTACTTC. Its protein is CASRRDNYEQYF.

This chain connects TRBV5-1 to TRBJ2-2; D possibly corresponds to TRBD1 (6 bases). The germline V gene has CDR1 SGHRS and CDR2 YFSETQ. This CDR3 has 16 amino acids. Trimming stripped 0 bases from V and 6 bases from J, with 15 bases between. Here the CDR3 reads CASSLDRAPLSGELFF. CDR3 sequence (DNA): TGCGCCAGCAGCTTGGACAGGGCCCCCTTATCCGGGGAGCTGTTTTTT.

The J gene is TRBJ1-6, the V gene TRBV6-5, with unresolved D. V was shortened by 4 bases and J by 3 bases, with 4 bases between the two germline ends. CDR1 and CDR2 from the germline V gene are MNHEY and SVGAGI. The CDR3 loop spans 13 amino acids. The CDR3 here is CASSFHYNSPLHF. Written as DNA, the CDR3 is TGTGCCAGCAGTTTCCACTATAATTCACCCCTCCACTTT.

This clone was detected only once. The chain employs TRBV15 and TRBJ2-7; 12 nucleotides align to TRBD1. V gave up 0 bases and J gave up 9 bases; unmatched junction bases: 9. Germline CDR1 and CDR2: LNHNV and YYDKDF (reference sequence). The CDR3 has 16 residues. The CDR3 here is CATSRDLGTGGMWQYF. The CDR3 region has the DNA TGTGCCACCAGCAGAGATCTCGGGACAGGGGGCATGTGGCAGTACTTC.

The chain couples TRBV19 to TRBJ1-5; possibly TRBD1 for D (5 bases). Germline values: CDR1 LNHDA, CDR2 SQIVND (reference sequence). Trimming left V 1 base short and J 6 bases short, with 13 bases between. This CDR3 comprises 15 residues. The CDR3 spells CASSIAGGVGQPQHF. In DNA, the CDR3 is TGTGCCAGTAGTATAGCCGGGGGGGTAGGTCAGCCCCAGCATTTT. Full variable domain (outside the CDR3, taken from reference TRBV19 and TRBJ1-5): DGGITQSPKYLFRKEGQNVTLSCEQNLNHDAMYWYRQDPGQGLRLIYYSQIVNDFQKGDIAEGYSVSREKKESFPLTVTSAQKNPTAFYLCASSIAGGVGQPQHFGDGTRLSIL.

The genes are TRBV28 and TRBJ1-4, with TRBD1 matching 12 bases. With V trimmed by 4 bases and J by 3 bases, 9 bases remained unmatched. CDR1 MDHEN and CDR2 SYDVKM come from the germline V gene. This CDR3 has 18 residues. The CDR3 loop is CASSSSGTGGGPNEKLFF. The CDR3 DNA reads TGTGCCAGCAGTTCCTCCGGGACAGGGGGCGGCCCTAATGAAAAACTGTTTTTT. Supplemented by reference TRBV28 and TRBJ1-4, the full variable domain reads DVKVTQSSRYLVKRTGEKVFLECVQDMDHENMFWYRQDPGLGLRLIYFSYDVKMKEKGDIPEGYSVSREKKERFSLILESASTNQTSMYLCASSSSGTGGGPNEKLFFGSGTQLSVL.

The rearrangement uses TRBV5-4 and TRBJ2-3; D may be TRBD1 (6 bases). Germline CDR1 and CDR2: SGHNT and YYREEE (reference sequence). The CDR3 sequence is 15 residues long. V was trimmed by 0 bases and J by 0 bases, leaving 8 bases between them. The CDR3 here is CASSLDRDSTDTQYF. CDR3 sequence (DNA): TGTGCCAGCAGCTTGGACAGGGATAGCACAGATACGCAGTATTTT.

This chain links TRBV21-1 with TRBJ2-7. TRBV21-1 is tagged as a pseudogene. This CDR3 comprises 11 residues. As DNA, the CDR3 is TGTGCCAGCAGCAAATCCGCCGAGCAGTACTTC. It specifies CASSKSAEQYF.

The chain couples TRBV6-2 or TRBV6-3 to TRBJ1-4, with D possibly TRBD1 on 5 matching bases. Germline lookup yields CDR1 MNHEY and CDR2 SVGEGT. The CDR3 sequence is 14 residues long. Trimming cost V 4 bases and J 5 bases, with 11 bases left between them. CDR3 sequence reads: CASSSGAGNEKLFF. The CDR3 nucleotides are TGTGCCAGCAGTTCGGGCGCAGGGAATGAAAAACTGTTTTTT.

The gene calls are TRBV5-6 and TRBJ2-1; 11 bases agree with TRBD2. Looked up from germline, CDR1 is SGHDT and CDR2 is YYEEEE. The CDR3 loop spans 16 amino acids. V lost 4 bases, J lost 3 bases, and 6 bases stayed unmatched. The CDR3 DNA reads TGTGCCAGCAGCCGTTCTAGCGGGGGGTACTACAATGAGCAGTTCTTC. It yields the protein CASSRSSGGYYNEQFF.

The sample holds one count of this clone. The rearrangement uses TRBV7-9 and TRBJ1-2; D gene unclear. Trimming removed 2 bases at V and 6 bases at J, with 7 bases between. This CDR3 spans 12 amino acids. CDR1 is SEHNR and CDR2 is FQNEAQ in the germline V gene (reference sequence). This chain's CDR3 is CASSLRGHGYTF. CDR3 nucleotide sequence: TGTGCCAGCAGCTTAAGAGGCCATGGCTACACCTTC.

The chain links TRBV10-3 to TRBJ1-6; 9 nucleotides align to TRBD1. The CDR3 spans 14 residues. The trim removed 7 bases at V and 7 bases at J, leaving 5 bases unmatched. In germline, CDR1 is ENHRY, CDR2 SYGVKD. CDR3 in DNA: TGTGCCATCACCTCGGACAGGGGAAATTCACCCCTCCACTTT. Protein product: CAITSDRGNSPLHF.

This chain connects TRBV28 to TRBJ1-1; D uncertain. The V gene lost 6 bases and the J gene lost 6 bases, with 17 bases spanning the gap. The CDR3 loop spans 14 amino acids. The germline CDR1 and CDR2 sequences are MDHEN and SYDVKM. This CDR3 is CASSSPMGYAEAFF. The CDR3 DNA reads as TGTGCCAGCAGCTCCCCTATGGGGTACGCTGAAGCTTTCTTT.

This chain uses TRBV14 with TRBJ2-3; D ambiguous. Per germline, CDR1 SGHDN and CDR2 FVKESK. This CDR3 region has 16 residues. V was shortened by 1 base and J by 6 bases, with 17 bases between the two germline ends. CDR3 sequence reads: CASSQASWGSGDTQYF. The CDR3 DNA follows: TGTGCCAGCAGCCAAGCGTCGTGGGGTTCTGGGGATACGCAGTATTTT. The whole variable domain, filled in from reference TRBV14 and TRBJ2-3, reads EAGVTQFPSHSVIEKGQTVTLRCDPISGHDNLYWYRRVMGKEIKFLLHFVKESKQDESGMPNNRFLAERTGGTYSTLKVQPAELEDSGVYFCASSQASWGSGDTQYFGPGTRLTVL.

This rearrangement joins TRBV11-3 to TRBJ2-3, with D uncertain. The CDR3 is 14 amino acids. Germline V gene lookup returns CDR1 SGHNT and CDR2 YENEEA. Between the trimmed V and J ends, which lost 3 bases and 0 bases, there was a span of 7 bases. Here the CDR3 reads CASSFSSSTDTQYF. In DNA form, the CDR3 reads TGTGCCAGCAGCTTTTCCTCTAGCACAGATACGCAGTATTTT.

The chain links TRBV6-5 to TRBJ2-2; D gene ambiguous. V was trimmed by 6 bases and J by 5 bases, leaving 7 bases between them. Per the germline V gene, CDR1 is MNHEY and CDR2 is SVGAGI. This CDR3 spans 12 amino acids. In nucleotides, the CDR3 is TGTGCCAGCAGGGTAGAGACCGGGGAGCTGTTTTTT. Residues: CASRVETGELFF.

V and J are TRBV18 and TRBJ2-2; no clear D gene. V lost 2 bases and J lost 2, with 15 bases in between. This CDR3 region has 17 residues. CDR1 is KGHSH and CDR2 is LQKENI in the germline V gene. CDR3 bases: TGTGCCAGCTCACCAATGGCCGCCCCTCGAAACACCGGGGAGCTGTTTTTT. Its protein is CASSPMAAPRNTGELFF. The full variable domain, rest sourced from reference TRBV18 and TRBJ2-2, is NAGVMQNPRHLVRRRGQEARLRCSPMKGHSHVYWYRQLPEEGLKFMVYLQKENIIDESGMPKERFSAEFPKEGPSILRIQQVVRGDSAAYFCASSPMAAPRNTGELFFGEGSRLTVL.

CDR3 protein: CASSQRAISVRGANVLTF. Here the CDR3 DNA reads TGTGCCAGCAGCCAACGGGCGATATCGGTGAGAGGGGCCAACGTCCTGACTTTC. The rearrangement links TRBV11-2 to TRBJ2-6; no clear D. Germline values: CDR1 SGHAT, CDR2 FQNNGV. The V end was cut by 5 bases, the J end by 4 bases, with 21 bases between. The length of the CDR3 is 18 residues.

The gene calls are TRBV28 and TRBJ2-1, with TRBD1 identical over 9 bases. The germline V gene has CDR1 MDHEN and CDR2 SYDVKM. This CDR3 is 15 amino acids long. V lost 4 bases and J lost 5; bases outside the gene matches: 6. The CDR3 region is CASSYLGQGNNEQFF. DNA of the CDR3: TGTGCCAGCAGTTATTTGGGACAGGGCAACAATGAGCAGTTCTTC.